This T cell receptor beta chain was profiled in a study of T cell responses to AZD1222 COVID-19 vaccine (dated by TCRdb to about 2021). At the level of the whole study: Because spike-specific TCR depth and breadth did not differ between the two schedules, AZD1222 recipients who got a second dose at roughly 4 weeks were pooled with those who got a second dose at roughly 12 weeks. A total of about 250 trial participants underwent TCR sequencing, of whom about 200 had received two doses of AZD1222 and around 25 had received two doses of the MenACWY control vaccine. Trial participants were enrolled by age into subgroups of 18-55, 56-69 and 70-plus years, and 148, 28 and 57 TCR-sequenced participants, respectively, were included in these subgroups.

The time point label, read with the paper, signifies: baseline before first vaccination. Samples from vaccinated people were obtained from the UK trials COV001 and COV002, which included a single-blind randomized controlled phase 2/3 trial of AZD1222 (ChAdOx1 nCoV-19) in healthy adults. Trial participant PBMC samples were collected at day 0 and day 28 after the second dose for TCRbeta chain sequencing. This clone was counted a single time. There is no known antigen for this receptor. No clone much larger than this one lies a single base away; base qualities are absent. Here is what the overall study found, with its caveats: Participants were mostly white British, with more females than males. The authors suggested clonal diversity may have been underestimated. CD4 TCRs associated with the vaccine covered the entire spike protein, and the dominant responses were in regions 160-218 and 743-854. Epitopes outside the regions mutated in the B.1.351 and B.1.1.7 variants were reportedly recognized by nearly half of the unique spike-specific TCRs. Conclusions about previously exposed vaccinees are limited because only six or seven AZD1222 recipients were SARS-CoV-2 seropositive at baseline. After two AZD1222 doses, spike-specific TCR breadth and depth were significantly higher than at day 0 and than in MenACWY recipients. No day 14 peak-response samples were available, so repertoires were characterized only after the peak T cell response. In the small 56-69-year group, the increase in depth fell short of significance, most likely because of low power.

The CDR3 regions of human TCRbeta chains were analyzed by immunosequencing. Per the source publication's procedure: Repertoire TCRs were checked for matches against a reference library of SARS-CoV-2-specific TCRs that had been generated using the MIRA antigen-specificity platform. Breadth was defined as the fraction of unique TCRs that were SARS-CoV-2-associated. Depth was defined as the fraction of total T cells that were SARS-CoV-2-associated. Using the MIRA data, each spike-specific TCR was assigned both to the spike region to which the TCR was reactive and to a CD4 or CD8 class. Log10-transformed breadth and depth values were compared by one-way ANOVA with Sidak's multiple comparisons tests. The immuneACCESS repertoire file appears here via TCRdb, limited to in-frame rearrangements. These files lack a portion of the clones; in checked studies, under half of the deficit traces to unresolved V genes, and the cause of the others is not known. The V and J calls and clone size were taken over from that table, and D and trimming were inferred from the DNA. The sample records tens of thousands of clones, more than 75% of which are singletons. The top ten clonotypes cover approximately 10% of the sample.

Between the V and J ends, shortened by 0 bases and 2 bases respectively, the junction contains 9 bases. Looking up the germline V gene yields CDR1 SGHRS and CDR2 YFSETQ. Inclusive of the bounding cysteine and phenylalanine, the CDR3 is 15 residues long. Only the CDR3 part of the read is kept: 45 bases, read in frame from the first base. The chain links TRBV5-1 with TRBJ2-1; the D gene could be either TRBD1 or TRBD2, each agreeing at 5 bases. The input for sequencing was peripheral blood, taken on day 0 of AZD1222 vaccination. The sequence derives from an adult in good health. The DNA reads as follows: TGCGCCAGCAGCTTGGGGGACCACACCTACAATGAGCAGTTCTTC. The resulting protein is CASSLGDHTYNEQFF.